Listed below are T cell receptor beta chains from one sample, sequenced in a study of blood T cell repertoires in COVID-19. The table came from immunoSEQ multiplex PCR; TCRdb's copy has only in-frame clones and leaves some out. This sample has some 200,000 clones, with 88% found just once. Sequenced input: peripheral blood. These receptors were collected from a man in his forties with active or convalescent COVID-19. The CDR3 runs from the conserved cysteine through the conserved F or W. The order of the fields is D gene, J gene, clone size, V gene, CDR3 protein, CDR3 DNA. The D gene is left open where the match is weak. Clone size is stated in some rows and not others, as once, few, many or a class when expanded.

TRBD1,TRBJ1-2,NA,TRBV5-1,CASSPRGPGYGYTF,TGCGCCAGCAGCCCGAGGGGGCCCGGCTATGGCTACACCTTC
NA,TRBJ2-4,NA,TRBV24-1,CATSSGRAGDKNIQYF,TGTGCCACCAGTAGTGGGAGAGCTGGGGACAAAAACATTCAGTACTTC
NA,TRBJ2-1,NA,TRBV5-4,CASSLMGQSSYNEQFF,TGTGCCAGCAGCTTGATGGGGCAGAGCTCCTACAATGAGCAGTTCTTC
TRBD1,TRBJ2-3,NA,TRBV6-5,CASAGQGTDTQYF,TGTGCCAGCGCGGGACAGGGCACAGATACGCAGTATTTT
NA,TRBJ2-5,NA,TRBV19,CASSMGPGPPETQYF,TGTGCCAGTAGTATGGGGCCGGGCCCCCCAGAGACCCAGTACTTC
NA,TRBJ2-7,NA,TRBV19,CASSGRRSGGTYEQYF,TGTGCCAGTAGTGGCCGTCGAAGTGGCGGTACCTACGAGCAGTACTTC
TRBD1,TRBJ2-7,once,TRBV9,CASSVEGGSSYEQYF,TGTGCCAGCAGCGTAGAAGGGGGCAGCTCCTACGAGCAGTACTTC
NA,TRBJ2-2,NA,TRBV12-3/TRBV12-4,CASTYNTGELFF,TGTGCCAGCACCTACAACACCGGGGAGCTGTTTTTT
NA,TRBJ2-1,NA,TRBV7-2,CASRTTSSLGGEQFF,TGTGCCAGCAGGACTACTAGCTCCCTTGGTGGTGAGCAGTTCTTC
NA,TRBJ2-3,NA,TRBV7-3,CASSLKGPNRVAGATDTQYF,TGTGCCAGCAGCTTAAAGGGCCCAAATAGAGTGGCGGGGGCCACAGATACGCAGTATTTT
NA,TRBJ1-3,few,TRBV11-2,CASSLAFAGTPGNTIYF,TGTGCCAGCAGCTTAGCTTTCGCGGGGACTCCTGGAAACACCATATATTTT
TRBD1,TRBJ2-3,NA,TRBV5-1,CASSLDGTGFLSTQYF,TGCGCCAGCAGCTTGGACGGGACAGGGTTCTTGAGTACGCAGTATTTT
NA,TRBJ1-2,NA,TRBV19,CASMGRAYGYTF,TGTGCCAGTATGGGCAGGGCCTATGGCTACACCTTC
NA,TRBJ1-3,NA,TRBV19,CASSISGSGNTIYF,TGTGCCAGTAGTATCTCGGGCTCTGGAAACACCATATATTTT
TRBD2,TRBJ2-1,NA,TRBV24-1,CATSDPTSGGASEQFF,TGTGCCACCAGTGATCCGACTAGCGGGGGGGCGAGTGAGCAGTTCTTC
TRBD1,TRBJ2-1,NA,TRBV6-2/TRBV6-3,CASSYPGQVEIRNEQFF,TGTGCCAGCAGTTACCCAGGACAGGTGGAAATCAGGAATGAGCAGTTCTTC
NA,TRBJ2-7,few,TRBV5-1,CASSGGTPLGGQYF,TGCGCCAGCAGCGGGGGGACCCCTCTTGGGGGGCAGTACTTC